This TCR beta chain was identified in a study of blood T cell repertoires in COVID-19. As for the study in general: COVID-19 samples, acute and convalescent, were from the United States, Italy and Spain. From T cells, B-cell-depleted T cells, or PBMCs came the material, which was cDNA or gDNA.

The CDR3 sequence is 17 residues long. V lost 4 bases to trimming and J lost 2 bases, with 17 bases between them. CDR1 LNHDA and CDR2 SQIVND come from the germline V gene (reference sequence). In the original processing: Nucleated cell counts were estimated from reference gene primer amplification. Sequenced by immunoSEQ multiplex PCR; TCRdb stores in-frame clones only, minus some. Clonal size and the V and J genes are those of that table, whereas D and trimming came from the DNA. The sample lists approximately 140,000 clones; 75% to 85% were seen once. Input material: peripheral blood. This TCR was sampled from a man in his fifties or sixties with active or convalescent COVID-19. The chain has TRBV19 and TRBJ1-4, with D perhaps matching TRBD1 (6 bases). The DNA of the CDR3 is TGTGCCAGTAGTACAGCGCGGGGGCTTGTGACTAATGAAAAACTGTTTTTT. Translation: CASSTARGLVTNEKLFF.